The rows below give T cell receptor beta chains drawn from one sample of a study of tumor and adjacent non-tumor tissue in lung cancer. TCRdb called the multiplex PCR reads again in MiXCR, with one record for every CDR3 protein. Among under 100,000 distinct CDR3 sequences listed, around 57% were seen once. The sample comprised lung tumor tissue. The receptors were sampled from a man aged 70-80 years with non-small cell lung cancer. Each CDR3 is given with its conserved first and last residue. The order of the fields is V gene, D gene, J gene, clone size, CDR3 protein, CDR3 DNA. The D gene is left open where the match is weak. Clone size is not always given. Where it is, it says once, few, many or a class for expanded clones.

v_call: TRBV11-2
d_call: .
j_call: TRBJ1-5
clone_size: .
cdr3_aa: CASCPGDIQPQHF
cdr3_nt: TGTGCCAGTTGCCCGGGGGATATTCAGCCCCAGCATTTT

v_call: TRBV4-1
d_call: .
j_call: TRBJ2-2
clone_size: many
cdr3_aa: CASSHFQGPGELFF
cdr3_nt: TGCGCCAGCAGCCATTTCCAGGGGCCCGGGGAGCTGTTTTTT

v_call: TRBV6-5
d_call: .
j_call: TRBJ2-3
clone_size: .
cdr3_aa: CASSHPSRDTQYF
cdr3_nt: TGTGCCAGCAGCCACCCATCTAGAGATACGCAGTATTTT

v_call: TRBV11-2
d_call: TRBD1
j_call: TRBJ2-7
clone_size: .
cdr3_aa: CAGSTDRVYEQYF
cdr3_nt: TGTGCCGGCAGCACCGACAGGGTCTATGAGCAGTACTTC

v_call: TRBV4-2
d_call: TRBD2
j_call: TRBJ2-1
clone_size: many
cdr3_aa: CASSQEGTSGSNEQFF
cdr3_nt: TGTGCCAGCAGCCAAGAAGGAACTAGCGGGAGCAATGAGCAGTTCTTC

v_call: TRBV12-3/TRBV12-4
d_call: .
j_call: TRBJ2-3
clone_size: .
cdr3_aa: CCCTRAPDTQYF
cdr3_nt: TGTTGCTGCACGAGGGCGCCAGATACGCAGTATTTT

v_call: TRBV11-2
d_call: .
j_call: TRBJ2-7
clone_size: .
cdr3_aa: CASPIGYEQYF
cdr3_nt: TGTGCCAGCCCCATAGGGTACGAGCAGTACTTC

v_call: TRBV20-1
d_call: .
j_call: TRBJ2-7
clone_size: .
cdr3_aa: CSASHARGCGSYEQCF
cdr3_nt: TGCAGTGCCAGCCACGCTCGGGGGTGCGGATCCTACGAGCAGTGCTTC

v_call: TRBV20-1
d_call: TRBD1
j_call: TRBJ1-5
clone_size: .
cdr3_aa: CSATGSGTGNQPQQF
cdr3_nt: TGCAGTGCGACTGGGTCCGGGACAGGTAATCAGCCCCAGCAGTTT

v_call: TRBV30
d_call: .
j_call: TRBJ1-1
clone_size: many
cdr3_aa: CAWKAITEAFF
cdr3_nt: TGTGCCTGGAAGGCTATAACTGAAGCTTTCTTT

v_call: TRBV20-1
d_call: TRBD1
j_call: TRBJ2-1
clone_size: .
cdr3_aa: CSARVRTGGREQFF
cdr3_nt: TGCAGTGCTAGAGTTAGGACAGGGGGCCGGGAGCAGTTCTTC

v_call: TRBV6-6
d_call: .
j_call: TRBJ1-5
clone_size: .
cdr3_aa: CASCGRVNQPQHF
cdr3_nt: TGTGCCAGCTGTGGCAGAGTCAATCAGCCCCAGCATTTT

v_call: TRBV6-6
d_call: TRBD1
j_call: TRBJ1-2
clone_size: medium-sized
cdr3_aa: CASSLNRGSNYGYTF
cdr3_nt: TGTGCCAGCAGTTTGAACAGGGGGTCCAACTATGGCTACACCTTC

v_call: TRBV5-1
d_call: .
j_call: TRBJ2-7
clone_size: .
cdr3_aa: CASSPTRAYEPYF
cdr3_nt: TGCGCCAGCAGCCCGACTAGGGCCTACGAGCCGTACTTC

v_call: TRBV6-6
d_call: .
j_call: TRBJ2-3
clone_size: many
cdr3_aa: CASSYGLERHF
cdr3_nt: TGTGCCAGCAGTTACGGCCTAGAGCGGCATTTT

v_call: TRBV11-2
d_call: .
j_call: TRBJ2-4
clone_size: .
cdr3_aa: CASSQGFRIGTPGPKNIQYF
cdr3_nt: TGTGCCAGCAGCCAAGGGTTCCGGATAGGGACCCCTGGGCCCAAAAACATTCAGTACTTC

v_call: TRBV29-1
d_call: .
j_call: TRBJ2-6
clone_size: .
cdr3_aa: CSDDGADSGANVLTF
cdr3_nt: TGCAGCGATGACGGGGCAGACTCTGGGGCCAATGTCCTGACTTTC

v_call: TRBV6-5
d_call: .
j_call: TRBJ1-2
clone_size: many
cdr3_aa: CASTRISGRSGGYTF
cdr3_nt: TGTGCCAGCACCCGTATATCCGGTCGGTCGGGCGGCTACACCTTC

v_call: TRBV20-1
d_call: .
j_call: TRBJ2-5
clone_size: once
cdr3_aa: CSVPPGGEETQYF
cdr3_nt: TGCAGTGTCCCCCCCGGGGGCGAAGAGACCCAGTACTTC

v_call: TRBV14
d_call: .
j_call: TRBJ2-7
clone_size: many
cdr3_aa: CASSHSGAEQYF
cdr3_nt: TGTGCCAGCAGCCATTCCGGGGCCGAGCAGTACTTC

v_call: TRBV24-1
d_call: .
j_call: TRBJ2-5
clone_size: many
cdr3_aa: CATSDAIGSQETQYF
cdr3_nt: TGTGCCACCAGTGACGCTATCGGCAGCCAAGAGACCCAGTACTTC

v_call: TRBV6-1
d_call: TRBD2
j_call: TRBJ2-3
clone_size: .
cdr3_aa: CASASPRTSETDTQYF
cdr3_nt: TGTGCCAGCGCCTCCCCTCGGACTAGCGAAACAGATACGCAGTATTTT

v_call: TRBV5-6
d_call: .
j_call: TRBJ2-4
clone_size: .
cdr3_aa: CANTSQEKIQYF
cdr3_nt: TGTGCCAACACTTCACAGGAAAAGATTCAGTACTTC

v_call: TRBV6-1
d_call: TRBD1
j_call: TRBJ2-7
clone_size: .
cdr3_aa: CASRDRTGGHTYEQYF
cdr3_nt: TGTGCCAGCAGGGATAGGACAGGGGGACATACCTACGAGCAATACTTC

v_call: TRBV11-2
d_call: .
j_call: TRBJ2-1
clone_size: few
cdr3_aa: CASSMLSGRNEQSF
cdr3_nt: TGTGCCAGCAGCATGTTATCGGGGAGGAATGAGCAGTCCTTC

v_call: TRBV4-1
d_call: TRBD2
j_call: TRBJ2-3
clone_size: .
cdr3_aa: CASSQDPPVAGLWATHYF
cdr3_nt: TGCGCCAGCAGCCAAGATCCACCAGTAGCGGGGCTCTGGGCTACGCACTATTTT

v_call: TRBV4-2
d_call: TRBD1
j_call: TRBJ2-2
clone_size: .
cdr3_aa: CASSRTQGAETGELPF
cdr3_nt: TGTGCCAGCAGCCGTACCCAGGGGGCTGAAACCGGGGAGCTGCCTTTT

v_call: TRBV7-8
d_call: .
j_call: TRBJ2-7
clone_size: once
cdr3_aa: CANKGSELAYEQYF
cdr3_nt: TGTGCTAACAAAGGGAGTGAATTGGCCTACGAGCAGTACTTC

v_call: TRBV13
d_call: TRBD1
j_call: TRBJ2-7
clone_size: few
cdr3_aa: CGSSLGTGSYEQYF
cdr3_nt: TGTGGCAGCAGCTTGGGGACAGGGTCCTACGAGCAGTACTTC

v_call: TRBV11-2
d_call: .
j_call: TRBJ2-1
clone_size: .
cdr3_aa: CTSSVKDSYNEQFF
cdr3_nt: TGTACCAGCAGCGTGAAGGATTCGTACAATGAGCAGTTCTTC

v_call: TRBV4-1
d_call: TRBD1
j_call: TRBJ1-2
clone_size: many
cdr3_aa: CASSQAGTGSNYGYTF
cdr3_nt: TGCGCCAGCAGCCAAGCGGGGACAGGTTCTAACTATGGCTACACCTTC

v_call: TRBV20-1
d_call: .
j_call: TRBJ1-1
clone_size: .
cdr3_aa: CSEWAVNPGAKLNTEAFF
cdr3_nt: TGCAGCGAGTGGGCTGTGAACCCAGGCGCCAAATTGAACACTGAAGCTTTCTTT

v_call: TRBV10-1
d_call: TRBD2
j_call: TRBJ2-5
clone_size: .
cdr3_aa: CARSSAGTSGETQYF
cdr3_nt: TGCGCTAGGAGTAGCGCCGGGACTAGCGGGGAGACCCAGTACTTC

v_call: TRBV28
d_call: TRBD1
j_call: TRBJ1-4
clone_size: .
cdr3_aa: CVSSSPGQGSEKLFF
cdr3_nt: TGTGTCAGCAGTTCCCCAGGACAGGGGAGTGAAAAACTGTTTTTT

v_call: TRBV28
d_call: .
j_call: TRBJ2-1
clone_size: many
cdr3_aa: CASSSLLTLNEQFF
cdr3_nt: TGTGCCAGCAGTTCCCTCCTCACCTTGAATGAGCAGTTCTTC

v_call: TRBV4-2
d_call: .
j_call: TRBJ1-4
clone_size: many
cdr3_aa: CASSQGQAAATNEKLFF
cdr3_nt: TGTGCCAGCAGCCAAGGACAGGCCGCTGCAACTAATGAAAAACTGTTTTTT

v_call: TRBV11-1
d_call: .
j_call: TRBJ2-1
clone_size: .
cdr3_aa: CASSPCIASNGQFF
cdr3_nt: TGTGCCAGCAGCCCGTGCATAGCGTCCAATGGGCAGTTCTTC

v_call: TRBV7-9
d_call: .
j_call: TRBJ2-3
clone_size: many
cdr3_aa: CASSLGRHVPQYF
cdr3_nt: TGTGCCAGCAGCTTAGGCAGACATGTACCGCAGTATTTT

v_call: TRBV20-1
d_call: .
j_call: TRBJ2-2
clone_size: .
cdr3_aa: CSARISGGGTGELFF
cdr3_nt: TGCAGTGCTAGAATCTCAGGTGGCGGTACCGGGGAGCTTTTTTTT

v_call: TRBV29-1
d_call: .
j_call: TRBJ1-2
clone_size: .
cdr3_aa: CSIGRGAMNYGYTF
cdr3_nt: TGCAGCATTGGAAGGGGGGCGATGAACTATGGCTACACCTTC

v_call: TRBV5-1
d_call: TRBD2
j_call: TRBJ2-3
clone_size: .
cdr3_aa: CASSPRGGRLADTQYF
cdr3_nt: TGCGCCAGCAGCCCCCGGGGCGGGAGGTTGGCAGATACGCAGTATTTT

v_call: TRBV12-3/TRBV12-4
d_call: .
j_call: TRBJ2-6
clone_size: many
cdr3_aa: CASKLSGANVLTF
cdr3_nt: TGTGCCAGCAAACTCTCAGGGGCCAACGTCCTGACTTTC

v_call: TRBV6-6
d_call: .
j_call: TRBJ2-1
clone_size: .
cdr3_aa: CASSYSRGGAYNEQLF
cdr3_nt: TGTGCCAGCAGTTACTCGCGGGGAGGCGCCTACAATGAGCAGTTATTC

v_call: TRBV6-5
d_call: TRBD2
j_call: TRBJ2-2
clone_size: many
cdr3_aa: CASMRQLAGLGGELFF
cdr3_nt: TGTGCCAGCATGCGGCAACTAGCGGGTCTAGGCGGGGAGCTGTTTTTT

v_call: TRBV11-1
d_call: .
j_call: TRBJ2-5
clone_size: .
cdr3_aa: CISSLEVTAGVETQYF
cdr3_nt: TGTATCAGCAGCTTAGAGGTGACAGCAGGGGTCGAGACCCAGTACTTC

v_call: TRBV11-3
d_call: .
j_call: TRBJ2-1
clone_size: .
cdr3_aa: CVSSLAETGGEQFF
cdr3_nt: TGTGTCAGCAGCTTAGCGGAGACAGGAGGCGAGCAGTTCTTC

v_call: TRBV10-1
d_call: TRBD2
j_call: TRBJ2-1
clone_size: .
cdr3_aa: CASRYSGMKGEQFF
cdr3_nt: TGCGCCAGCAGATATAGCGGGATGAAGGGTGAGCAGTTCTTC

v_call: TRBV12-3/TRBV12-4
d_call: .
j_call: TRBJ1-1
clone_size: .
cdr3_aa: CASTQLNAEAFF
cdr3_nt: TGTGCGAGCACTCAGTTGAACGCTGAAGCTTTCTTT

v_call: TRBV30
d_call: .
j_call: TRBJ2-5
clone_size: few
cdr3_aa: CAWSPTGAGTETQYF
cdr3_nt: TGTGCCTGGAGCCCCACCGGGGCAGGGACAGAGACCCAGTACTTC

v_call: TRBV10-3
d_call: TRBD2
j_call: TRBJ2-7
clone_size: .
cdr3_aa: CASGAGASSYEQYF
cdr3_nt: TGTGCATCAGGAGCGGGGGCTAGTTCCTACGAGCAGTACTTC

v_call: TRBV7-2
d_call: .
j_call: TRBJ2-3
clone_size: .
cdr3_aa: CASSIDGRQDTQYF
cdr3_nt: TGTGCCAGCAGCATAGATGGCAGACAAGATACGCAGTATTTT

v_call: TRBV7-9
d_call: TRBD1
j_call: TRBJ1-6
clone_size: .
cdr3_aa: CASSGTGTGVSPLHF
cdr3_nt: TGTGCCAGCAGCGGCACCGGGACAGGGGTCTCACCCCTCCACTTT